The T cell receptor beta chain described here comes from a study of CD8 T cells in ankylosing spondylitis. Study-wide findings and caveats: For ankylosing spondylitis blood, a TCR beta motif of about 8 highly homologous variants appeared characteristic. Disease-linked clones were CD8+ and relatively rare in peripheral blood.

J lost 7 bases, V lost 4 bases, and 9 bases had no gene match. This CDR3 is 15 amino acids long. Looked up from germline, CDR1 is SEHNR and CDR2 is FQNEAQ (reference sequence). TCRdb reprocessed the 5' RACE reads with MiXCR, giving one entry per CDR3 protein. The table shows roughly 180,000 distinct CDR3 sequences, with 9.5% to 15% occurring only once. Details on this clonotype: The antigen is undetermined.

This TCR was sampled from a male donor with ankylosing spondylitis or in good health (not recorded which). This chain uses TRBV7-9 with TRBJ2-1; 8 nucleotides agree with TRBD2. Sequences were obtained from blood, either unsorted or a sorted T cell fraction (not recorded which). CDR3 residues: CASSSRGGTDNEQFF. For the CDR3, the DNA is TGTGCCAGCAGCTCCCGGGGGGGGACTGATAATGAGCAGTTCTTC.